The 22 T cell receptor beta chains presented below share a single source sample, sequenced in a study of early T cells in non-severe SARS-CoV-2 infection. Via MiXCR, TCRdb re-called the 5' RACE reads, giving one row per CDR3 protein. The data contain roughly 58,000 distinct CDR3 sequences, around a tenth of them singletons. Sequences were obtained from whole blood. The receptors were gathered from an adult who was a healthcare worker with PCR-confirmed SARS-CoV-2 infection or an uninfected control (not recorded which).

The rearrangement uses TRBV5-1 and TRBJ2-7, with 8 bases that match TRBD2. CDR3 size: 15 residues. The germline V gene encodes CDR1 SGHRS and CDR2 YFSETQ. After removal of 0 bases from V and 4 bases from J, the junction contained 6 bases not matched to a gene. DNA of the CDR3: TGCGCCAGCAGCTTGGGCGGGGGGCTTTGGTACGAGCAGTACTTC. Amino acids: CASSLGGGLWYEQYF. The complete variable domain, with remaining parts taken from reference TRBV5-1 and TRBJ2-7, reads KAGVTQTPRYLIKTRGQQVTLSCSPISGHRSVSWYQQTPGQGLQFLFEYFSETQRNKGNFPGRFSGRQFSNSRSEMNVSTLELGDSALYLCASSLGGGLWYEQYFGPGTRLTVT.

This clonotype was recorded a few times. The CDR3 here is CSVDGTSVTHRDTQYF. For the CDR3, the DNA is TGCAGCGTTGACGGGACTAGCGTCACACACCGAGATACGCAGTATTTT. The chain recombines TRBV29-1 with TRBJ2-3; 10 bases fit TRBD2. V was clipped by 3 bases and J by 5 bases; unmatched bases: 11. The CDR3 consists of 16 residues. CDR1 and CDR2 (germline): SQVTM, ANQGSEA.

A few counts support this clonotype. The chain uses TRBV29-1 and TRBJ1-2; possible D gene TRBD1, 5 bases. There are 12 residues in the CDR3. The V gene's germline CDR1 is SQVTM and CDR2 ANQGSEA. V was trimmed by 2 bases and J by 4 bases, leaving 8 bases between them. The CDR3 DNA sequence: TGCAGCGTTGAAAGGGGACGCTATGGCTACACCTTC. Protein product: CSVERGRYGYTF.

This clonotype occurred many times. The J gene is TRBJ1-2, the V gene TRBV11-2; D not certain. The CDR3 covers 15 residues. Germline-derived CDR1 and CDR2 are SGHAT and FQNNGV. V was pared by 1 base and J by 0 bases, with 9 bases between. The CDR3 loop reads CASSLGPDSNYGYTF. CDR3 nucleotides: TGTGCCAGCAGCTTAGGTCCAGATTCTAACTATGGCTACACCTTC.

This clonotype has a count of ten or more. The chain has TRBV6-6 and TRBJ1-1; the D gene is possibly TRBD1 (5 bases). CDR1 MNHNY and CDR2 SVGAGI come from the germline V gene (reference sequence). This CDR3 is built from 12 residues. V was cut by 6 bases and J by 13 bases, with 18 bases left in between. The CDR3 DNA reads as TGTGCCAGCAGGACCGACAGTTTACGAGGTTTCTTT. Its translation is CASRTDSLRGFF.

This clonotype was counted many times. The CDR3 region has the DNA TGTGCCAGTAGTATTCGGCTGTTCGGGACAGGAGTGTACGAGCAGTACTTC. Its protein is CASSIRLFGTGVYEQYF. The gene calls are TRBV19 and TRBJ2-7; 8 bases match TRBD1. Germline trimming cut 3 bases from V and 4 bases from J; bases unmatched to any gene: 14. The CDR3 covers 17 residues. Germline V CDR1 and CDR2: LNHDA, SQIVND (reference sequence).

This chain uses TRBV6-5 with TRBJ2-2; D is perhaps TRBD1 (6 bases). Germline CDR1 reads MNHEY; CDR2 reads SVGAGI. The V end was cut by 5 bases, the J end by 4 bases, with 17 bases between. This CDR3 has 16 amino acids. CDR3 sequence (DNA): TGTGCCAGCAGTCCAAACAGGGTCCCACGCACCGGGGAGCTGTTTTTT. This encodes CASSPNRVPRTGELFF.

At least ten counts were recorded for this clonotype. The chain couples TRBV2 to TRBJ2-1; D may be TRBD2 (6 bases). Trimming left V 8 bases short and J 5 bases short, with 16 bases between. This CDR3 is built from 14 residues. The germline V gene has CDR1 SNHLY and CDR2 FYNNEI. The CDR3, as DNA: TGTGCCAGCCTCTACGGGAGAGGAAACAATGAGCAGTTCTTC. Translating it yields CASLYGRGNNEQFF.

This chain connects TRBV29-1 to TRBJ2-5; tentatively, D is TRBD1 or TRBD2 (6 bases each). The V end lost 7 bases, the J end lost 4 bases, and 16 bases lay between the germline ends. This CDR3 region has 13 residues. Germline V CDR1 and CDR2: SQVTM, ANQGSEA. CDR3 DNA sequence: TGCAGCGCCCGGAGGGGGGCGAGAGAGACCCAGTACTTC. Its translation: CSARRGARETQYF.

This clonotype has a handful of counts. The chain is built from TRBV5-1 and TRBJ2-1, with 9 bases identical to TRBD1. This CDR3 contains 15 residues. The germline gives CDR1 SGHRS, CDR2 YFSETQ. With V trimmed by 2 bases and J by 10 bases, 10 bases remained unmatched. CDR3 DNA: TGCGCCAGCAGCTTTATCCCGGGACAGGGCGGGGAGCAGTTCTTC. Its translation is CASSFIPGQGGEQFF.

This clonotype was observed many times. The chain couples TRBV28 to TRBJ2-1; 7 positions match TRBD1. The CDR3 spans 13 residues. Germline V lookup: CDR1 MDHEN, CDR2 SYDVKM. With V trimmed by 2 bases and J by 9 bases, 4 bases remained unmatched. In DNA form, the CDR3 reads TGTGCCAGCAGTTTAAGGGGGCTGAGTGAGCAGTTCTTC. Its translation: CASSLRGLSEQFF. Together with reference TRBV28 and TRBJ2-1, the CDR3 gives the full variable domain: DVKVTQSSRYLVKRTGEKVFLECVQDMDHENMFWYRQDPGLGLRLIYFSYDVKMKEKGDIPEGYSVSREKKERFSLILESASTNQTSMYLCASSLRGLSEQFFGPGTRLTVL.

The chain joins TRBV28 to TRBJ1-1; a possible D gene is TRBD1 (5 bases). Germline CDR1 is MDHEN and CDR2 is SYDVKM. The CDR3 has 11 amino acids. V lost 3 bases and J lost 9, with 8 bases in between. The CDR3 DNA is TGTGCCAGCAGTTTTGAGGGGAAAGCTTTCTTT. Translation gives CASSFEGKAFF.

This clonotype was counted only a few times. The chain is built from TRBV28 and TRBJ1-3, with D possibly being TRBD1 (6 bases). The CDR3 runs 14 residues. Looked up from germline, CDR1 is MDHEN and CDR2 is SYDVKM. Trimming removed 3 bases at V and 2 bases at J, with 8 bases between. CDR3 protein: CASSFSGAGNTIYF. The CDR3 DNA sequence: TGTGCCAGCAGTTTCTCAGGGGCTGGAAACACCATATATTTT. Looking up the rest from reference TRBV28 and TRBJ1-3 gives the full variable domain: DVKVTQSSRYLVKRTGEKVFLECVQDMDHENMFWYRQDPGLGLRLIYFSYDVKMKEKGDIPEGYSVSREKKERFSLILESASTNQTSMYLCASSFSGAGNTIYFGEGSWLTVV.

The chain employs TRBV28 and TRBJ2-7; 9 bases line up with TRBD1. Trimming removed 8 bases from V and 0 bases from J; junction bases left unmatched: 8. CDR1 is MDHEN and CDR2 is SYDVKM in the germline V gene. The length of the CDR3 is 15 residues. The CDR3, as DNA: TGTGCCAGCGCCGCCGGGACAGGGAGCTCCTACGAGCAGTACTTC. It encodes CASAAGTGSSYEQYF.

The chain recombines TRBV28 with TRBJ2-5; D is unclear. Per the germline V gene, CDR1 is MDHEN and CDR2 is SYDVKM. Trimming removed 5 bases at V and 6 bases at J, with 19 bases between. The CDR3 is 15 amino acids. The CDR3 spells CASSRLLISSQTQYF. CDR3 nucleotides: TGTGCCAGCAGTCGTTTACTTATCTCGAGTCAGACCCAGTACTTC.

This clonotype is medium-sized by share. The genes are TRBV7-3 and TRBJ2-3; no clear D gene. Trimming took off 4 bases at V and 0 bases at J, with 14 bases between the two ends. In germline, CDR1 is SGHTA, CDR2 FQGTGA. There are 16 residues in the CDR3. The CDR3 nucleotides read TGTGCCAGCAGCTCATCCGCAGTTTCTAGCACAGATACGCAGTATTTT. The encoded protein is CASSSSAVSSTDTQYF.

In this sample, this clonotype turned up a few times. The genes are TRBV5-5 and TRBJ1-1, with 7 positions matching TRBD1. The J segment lost 2 bases and the V segment lost 5 bases, leaving 3 bases of the junction unmatched. Looked up from germline, CDR1 is SGHKS and CDR2 is YYEKEE (reference sequence). The CDR3 has 13 residues. The CDR3 loop reads CASSWDSNTEAFF. The CDR3, as DNA: TGTGCCAGCAGTTGGGACAGCAACACTGAAGCTTTCTTT.

The chain is built from TRBV29-1 and TRBJ1-2; D is possibly TRBD1 (6 bases). The CDR3 sequence is 14 residues long. Trimming took off 7 bases at V and 4 bases at J, with 19 bases between the two ends. Germline V gene sequence: CDR1 SQVTM, CDR2 ANQGSEA. The CDR3 DNA sequence: TGCAGCGCCGACTTACAGGGTCCCCCCTATGGCTACACCTTC. The encoded protein is CSADLQGPPYGYTF.

This clonotype was detected a few times. The chain employs TRBV6-2 or TRBV6-3 and TRBJ2-3; 8 positions match TRBD1. J lost 2 bases, V lost 0 bases, and 10 bases had no gene match. Looked up from germline, CDR1 is MNHEY and CDR2 is SVGEGT. The CDR3 length is 18 residues. The CDR3 DNA reads TGTGCCAGCAGTTACTCACAGGACAGGGTTTTCCCCACAGATACGCAGTATTTT. The encoded protein is CASSYSQDRVFPTDTQYF.

The chain employs TRBV20-1 and TRBJ1-2, with D unclear. Germline CDR1 and CDR2: DFQATT and SNEGSKA (reference sequence). The CDR3 spans 14 residues. V lost 5 bases to trimming and J lost 1 base, with 14 bases between them. CDR3 residues: CSALRPTYNYGYTF. CDR3 DNA: TGCAGTGCTCTCCGACCGACTTATAACTATGGCTACACCTTC.

This clonotype was seen a few times. The J gene is TRBJ1-6, the V gene TRBV5-5; a weak D match, TRBD1 (6 bases). CDR1 is SGHKS, CDR2 YYEKEE, per germline (reference sequence). CDR3 length: 17 amino acids. V gave up 4 bases and J gave up 0 bases, with 14 bases separating them. The CDR3 protein is CASSPATGSSYNSPLHF. The CDR3 nucleotides are TGTGCCAGCAGCCCAGCCACAGGGAGCTCCTATAATTCACCCCTCCACTTT.

This clonotype turned up a few times. The CDR3 protein is CASSQQDRGHEQFF. The CDR3 DNA sequence: TGCGCCAGCAGCCAACAAGACAGGGGGCATGAGCAGTTCTTC. The chain combines TRBV4-1 with TRBJ2-1; 10 bases fit TRBD1. This CDR3 spans 14 amino acids. The V and J ends lost 2 bases and 8 bases, in that order; junction bases with no gene match: 3. Germline-derived CDR1 and CDR2 are MGHRA and YSYEKL.